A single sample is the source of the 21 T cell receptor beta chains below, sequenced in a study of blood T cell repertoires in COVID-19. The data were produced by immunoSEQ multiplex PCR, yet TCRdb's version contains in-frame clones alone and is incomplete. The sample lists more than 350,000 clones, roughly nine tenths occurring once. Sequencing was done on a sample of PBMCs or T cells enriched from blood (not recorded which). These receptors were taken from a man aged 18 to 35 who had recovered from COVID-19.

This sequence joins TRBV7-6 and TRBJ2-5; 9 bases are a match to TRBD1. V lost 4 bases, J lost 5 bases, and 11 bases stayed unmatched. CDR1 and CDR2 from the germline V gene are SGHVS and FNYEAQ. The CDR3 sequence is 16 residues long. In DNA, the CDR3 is TGTGCCAGCAGCTCCCTACAGGGACAGGGAGGGGAGACCCAGTACTTC. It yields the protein CASSSLQGQGGETQYF.

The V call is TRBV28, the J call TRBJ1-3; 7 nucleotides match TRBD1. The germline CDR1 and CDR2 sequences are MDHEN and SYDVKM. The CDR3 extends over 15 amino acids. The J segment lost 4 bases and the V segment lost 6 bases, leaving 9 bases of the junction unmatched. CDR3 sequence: CASSPRGWGGNTIYF. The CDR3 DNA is TGTGCCAGCAGCCCCAGGGGGTGGGGCGGAAACACCATATATTTT. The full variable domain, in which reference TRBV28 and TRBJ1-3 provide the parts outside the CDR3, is DVKVTQSSRYLVKRTGEKVFLECVQDMDHENMFWYRQDPGLGLRLIYFSYDVKMKEKGDIPEGYSVSREKKERFSLILESASTNQTSMYLCASSPRGWGGNTIYFGEGSWLTVV.

CDR3 region: CASSQGQEMGPQHF. As DNA, the CDR3 is TGTGCCAGCAGCCAGGGACAGGAGATGGGGCCCCAGCATTTT. This rearrangement joins TRBV7-2 to TRBJ1-5; 8 positions match TRBD1. In germline, CDR1 is SGHTA, CDR2 FQGNSA. After removal of 5 bases from V and 9 bases from J, the junction contained 9 bases not matched to a gene. The CDR3 is 14 residues long.

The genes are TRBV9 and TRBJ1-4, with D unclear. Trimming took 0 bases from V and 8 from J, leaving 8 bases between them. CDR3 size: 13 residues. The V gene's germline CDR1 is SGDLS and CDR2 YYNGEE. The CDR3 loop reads CASSVGLGEKLFF. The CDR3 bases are TGTGCCAGCAGCGTAGGGCTCGGGGAAAAACTGTTTTTT.

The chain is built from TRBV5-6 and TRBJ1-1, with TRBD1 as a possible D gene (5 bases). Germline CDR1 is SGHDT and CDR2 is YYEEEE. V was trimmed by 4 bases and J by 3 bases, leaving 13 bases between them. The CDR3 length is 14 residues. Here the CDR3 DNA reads TGTGCCAGCAGCCCGGACGGGGGGGACACTGAAGCTTTCTTT. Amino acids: CASSPDGGDTEAFF. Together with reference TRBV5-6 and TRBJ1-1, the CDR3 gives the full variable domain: DAGVTQSPTHLIKTRGQQVTLRCSPKSGHDTVSWYQQALGQGPQFIFQYYEEEERQRGNFPDRFSGHQFPNYSSELNVNALLLGDSALYLCASSPDGGDTEAFFGQGTRLTVV.

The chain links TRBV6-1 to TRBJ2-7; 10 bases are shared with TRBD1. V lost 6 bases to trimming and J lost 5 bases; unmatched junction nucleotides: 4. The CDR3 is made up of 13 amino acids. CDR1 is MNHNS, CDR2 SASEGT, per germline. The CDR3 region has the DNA TGTGCCAGCAGGACAGGGGGCGAAGACGAGCAGTACTTC. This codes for CASRTGGEDEQYF.

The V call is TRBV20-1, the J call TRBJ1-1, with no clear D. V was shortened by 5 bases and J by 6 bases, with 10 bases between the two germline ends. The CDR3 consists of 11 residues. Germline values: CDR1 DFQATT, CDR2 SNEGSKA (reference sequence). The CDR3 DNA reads TGCAGTGCTGGCTCCCCAGCTGAAGCTTTCTTT. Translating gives CSAGSPAEAFF.

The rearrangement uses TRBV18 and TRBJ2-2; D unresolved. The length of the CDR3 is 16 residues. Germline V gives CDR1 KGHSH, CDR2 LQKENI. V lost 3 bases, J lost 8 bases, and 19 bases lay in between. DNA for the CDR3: TGTGCCAGCTCACCGGCGACTCCATGGGTTTCTGGGGAGCTGTTTTTT. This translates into CASSPATPWVSGELFF.

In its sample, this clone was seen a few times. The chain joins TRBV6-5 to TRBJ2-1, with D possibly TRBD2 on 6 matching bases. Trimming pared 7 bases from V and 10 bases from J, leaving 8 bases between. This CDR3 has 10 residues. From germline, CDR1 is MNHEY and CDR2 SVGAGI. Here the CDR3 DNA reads TGTGCCAGCAAGACTAGAGAGCAGTTCTTC. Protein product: CASKTREQFF.

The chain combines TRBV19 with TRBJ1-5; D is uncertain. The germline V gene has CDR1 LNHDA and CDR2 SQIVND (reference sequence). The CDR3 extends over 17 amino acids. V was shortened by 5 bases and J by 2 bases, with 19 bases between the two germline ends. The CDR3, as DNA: TGTGCCAGTAGTCTAACCTCTATCGGGAGGGGCAATCAGCCCCAGCATTTT. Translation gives CASSLTSIGRGNQPQHF.

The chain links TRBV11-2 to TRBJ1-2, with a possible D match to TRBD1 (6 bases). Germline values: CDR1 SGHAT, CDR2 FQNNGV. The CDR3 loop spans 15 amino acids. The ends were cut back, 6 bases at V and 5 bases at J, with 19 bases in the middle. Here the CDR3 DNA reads TGTGCCAGCAGACCAACAGGGTCATTCCTTTATGGCTACACCTTC. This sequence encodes CASRPTGSFLYGYTF.

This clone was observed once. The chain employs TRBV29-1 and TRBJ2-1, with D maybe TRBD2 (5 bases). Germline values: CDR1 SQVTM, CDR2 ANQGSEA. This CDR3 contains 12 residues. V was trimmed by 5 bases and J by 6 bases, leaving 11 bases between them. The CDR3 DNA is TGCAGCGTTTCGGCGGGTTTCAATGAGCAGTTCTTC. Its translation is CSVSAGFNEQFF.

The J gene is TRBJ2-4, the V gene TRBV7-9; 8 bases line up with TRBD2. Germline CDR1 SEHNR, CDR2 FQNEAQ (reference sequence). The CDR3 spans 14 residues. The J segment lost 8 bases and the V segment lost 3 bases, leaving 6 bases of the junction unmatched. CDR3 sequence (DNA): TGTGCCAGCAGCTTCATAGCGGGGCTTGACATTCAGTACTTC. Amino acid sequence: CASSFIAGLDIQYF.

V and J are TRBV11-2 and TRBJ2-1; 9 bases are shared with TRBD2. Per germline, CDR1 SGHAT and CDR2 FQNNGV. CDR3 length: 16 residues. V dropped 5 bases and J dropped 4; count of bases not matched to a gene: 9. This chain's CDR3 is CASSPRGAGGYNEQFF. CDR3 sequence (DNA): TGTGCCAGCAGCCCCCGGGGAGCGGGGGGTTACAATGAGCAGTTCTTC.

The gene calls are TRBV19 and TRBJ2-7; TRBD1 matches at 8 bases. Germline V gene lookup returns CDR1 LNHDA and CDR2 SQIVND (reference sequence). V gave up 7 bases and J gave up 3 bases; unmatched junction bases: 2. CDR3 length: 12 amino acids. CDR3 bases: TGTGCCAGTATGGACAGGGACTACGAGCAGTACTTC. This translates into CASMDRDYEQYF.

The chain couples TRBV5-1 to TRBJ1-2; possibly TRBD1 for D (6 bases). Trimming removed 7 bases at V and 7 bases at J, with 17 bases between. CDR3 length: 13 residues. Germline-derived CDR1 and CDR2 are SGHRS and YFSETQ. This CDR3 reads CASRDTTAGGYTF. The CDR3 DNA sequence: TGCGCCAGCCGGGACACTACCGCGGGTGGCTACACCTTC.

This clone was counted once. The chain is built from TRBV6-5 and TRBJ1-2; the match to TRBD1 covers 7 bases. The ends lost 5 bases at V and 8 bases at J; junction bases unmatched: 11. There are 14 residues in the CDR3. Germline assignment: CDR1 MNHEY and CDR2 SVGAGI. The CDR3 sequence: CASSSNDRVGGYTF. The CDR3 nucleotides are TGTGCCAGCAGTAGTAACGACAGGGTAGGCGGCTACACCTTC.

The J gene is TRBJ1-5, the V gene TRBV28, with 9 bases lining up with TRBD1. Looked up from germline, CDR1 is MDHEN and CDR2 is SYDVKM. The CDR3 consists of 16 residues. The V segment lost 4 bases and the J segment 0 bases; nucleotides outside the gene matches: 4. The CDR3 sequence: CASSSQGALSNQPQHF. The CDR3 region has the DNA TGTGCCAGCAGTTCACAGGGGGCGCTTAGCAATCAGCCCCAGCATTTT.

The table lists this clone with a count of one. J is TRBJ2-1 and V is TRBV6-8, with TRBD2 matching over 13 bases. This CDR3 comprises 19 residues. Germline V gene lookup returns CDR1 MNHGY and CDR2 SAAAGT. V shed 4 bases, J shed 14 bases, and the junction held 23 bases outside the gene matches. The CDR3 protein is CASSSLAGTSGVDFYIEFF. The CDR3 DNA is TGTGCCAGCAGTTCTCTTGCCGGGACTAGCGGGGTCGACTTTTATATAGAGTTCTTC.

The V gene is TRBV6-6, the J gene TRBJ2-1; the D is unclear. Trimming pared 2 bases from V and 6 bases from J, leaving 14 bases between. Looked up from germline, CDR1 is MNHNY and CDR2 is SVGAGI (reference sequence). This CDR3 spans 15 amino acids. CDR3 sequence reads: CASSYDSVRPNEQFF. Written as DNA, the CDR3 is TGTGCCAGCAGTTACGACTCTGTAAGGCCCAATGAGCAGTTCTTC.

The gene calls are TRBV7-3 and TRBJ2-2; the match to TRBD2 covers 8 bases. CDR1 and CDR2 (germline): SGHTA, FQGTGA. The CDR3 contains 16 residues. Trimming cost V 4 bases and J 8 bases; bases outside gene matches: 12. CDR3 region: CASSSGSLAAVGELFF. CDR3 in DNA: TGTGCCAGCAGCTCCGGGTCACTAGCGGCGGTAGGGGAGCTGTTTTTT. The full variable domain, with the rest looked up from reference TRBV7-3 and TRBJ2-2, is GAGVSQTPSNKVTEKGKYVELRCDPISGHTALYWYRQSLGQGPEFLIYFQGTGAADDSGLPNDRFFAVRPEGSVSTLKIQRTERGDSAVYLCASSSGSLAAVGELFFGEGSRLTVL.